The 8 T cell receptor beta chains below all came from one sample that was sequenced in a study of identical twins. TCRdb recomputed calls from the 5' RACE reads with MiXCR, one row per CDR3 protein. The sample records 700,000 to 950,000 distinct CDR3 sequences, around an eighth being singletons. These same data were also listed under a study on yellow fever vaccine responses in identical twins.

Sample: PBMCs. The receptors shown here come from a woman aged 18 to 35 in good health.

This clonotype has at least ten counts. The gene calls are TRBV27 and TRBJ1-1; D uncertain. The ends were cut back, 2 bases at V and 7 bases at J, with 11 bases in the middle. The CDR3 length is 13 residues. Germline V CDR1 and CDR2: MNHEY, SMNVEV (reference sequence). CDR3 sequence reads: CASSLGQASEAFF. CDR3 sequence (DNA): TGTGCCAGCAGTTTAGGGCAAGCAAGTGAAGCTTTCTTT.

This chain joins TRBV6-6 and TRBJ2-7, with 10 bases matching TRBD1. Germline values: CDR1 MNHNY, CDR2 SVGAGI (reference sequence). CDR3 length: 13 amino acids. Unmatched junction bases numbered 1, after V lost 2 bases and J lost 6 bases. DNA of the CDR3: TGTGCCAGCAGTTACGACAGGGGGCTCGAGCAGTACTTC. Its protein product is CASSYDRGLEQYF.

The J gene is TRBJ2-2, the V gene TRBV27; 8 bases map to TRBD1. The CDR3 extends over 14 amino acids. CDR1 and CDR2 (germline): MNHEY, SMNVEV (reference sequence). V trimming: 1 base; J trimming: 8 bases; junction bases outside the gene matches: 3. The CDR3: CASSLWQGAGELFF. CDR3 DNA sequence: TGTGCCAGCAGTTTATGGCAGGGGGCTGGGGAGCTGTTTTTT.

This clonotype was counted only a few times. The genes are TRBV5-1 and TRBJ2-5, with 8 bases identical to TRBD2. With V trimmed by 0 bases and J by 5 bases, 12 bases remained unmatched. CDR1 and CDR2 from the germline V gene are SGHRS and YFSETQ. The CDR3 length is 17 residues. The CDR3 DNA follows: TGCGCCAGCAGCTTGGGCCTAGCGGGCTTCCGCGAGGAGACCCAGTACTTC. This gives the protein CASSLGLAGFREETQYF.

A few counts support this clonotype. The chain links TRBV28 to TRBJ2-7; TRBD1 agrees at 10 bases. The CDR3 is made up of 15 amino acids. V trimming: 4 bases; J trimming: 7 bases; junction bases outside the gene matches: 10. From germline, CDR1 is MDHEN and CDR2 SYDVKM. CDR3 sequence reads: CASSSTGTGVWEQYF. The CDR3 DNA sequence: TGTGCCAGCAGTTCGACAGGGACAGGGGTTTGGGAGCAGTACTTC.

This chain uses TRBV7-9 with TRBJ2-3; D ambiguous. From germline, CDR1 is SEHNR and CDR2 FQNEAQ (reference sequence). Trimming removed 3 bases at V and 1 base at J, with 11 bases between. There are 15 residues in the CDR3. The CDR3 here is CASSFSRKGTDTQYF. The DNA of the CDR3 is TGTGCCAGCAGCTTTAGCCGTAAGGGCACAGATACGCAGTATTTT.

V and J are TRBV6-6 and TRBJ2-7, with 8 bases that match TRBD2. Looked up from germline, CDR1 is MNHNY and CDR2 is SVGAGI (reference sequence). The CDR3 sequence is 12 residues long. The CDR3 DNA reads as TGTGCTTCGGGAGGGACCAATTACGAGCAGTACGTC. Protein: CASGGTNYEQYV.

This clonotype was counted at least ten times. The chain uses TRBV5-1 and TRBJ2-1; TRBD2 agrees at 9 bases. Germline V gives CDR1 SGHRS, CDR2 YFSETQ. V was clipped by 0 bases and J by 5 bases; unmatched bases: 9. The CDR3 is made up of 17 amino acids. This CDR3 reads CASSLAALAGTNNEQFF. The DNA for the CDR3 is TGCGCCAGCAGCTTGGCCGCTCTAGCGGGAACCAACAATGAGCAGTTCTTC.